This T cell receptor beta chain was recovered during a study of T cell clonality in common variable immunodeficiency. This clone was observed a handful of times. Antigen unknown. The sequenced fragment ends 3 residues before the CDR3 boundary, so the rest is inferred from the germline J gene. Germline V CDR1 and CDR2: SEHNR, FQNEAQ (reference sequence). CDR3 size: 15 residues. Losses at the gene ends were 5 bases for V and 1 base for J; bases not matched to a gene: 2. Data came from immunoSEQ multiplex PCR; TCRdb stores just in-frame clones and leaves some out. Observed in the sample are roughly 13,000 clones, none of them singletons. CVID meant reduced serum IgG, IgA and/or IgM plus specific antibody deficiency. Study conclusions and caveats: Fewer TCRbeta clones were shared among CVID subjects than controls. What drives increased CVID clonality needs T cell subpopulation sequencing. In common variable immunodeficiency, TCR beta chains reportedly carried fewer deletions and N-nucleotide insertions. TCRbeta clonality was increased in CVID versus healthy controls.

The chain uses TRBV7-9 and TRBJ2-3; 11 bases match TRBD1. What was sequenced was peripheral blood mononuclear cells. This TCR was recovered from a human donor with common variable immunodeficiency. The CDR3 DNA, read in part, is TGTGCCAGCAGCCGGGGACAGGGGGGCACAGATACG. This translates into CASSRGQGGTDT. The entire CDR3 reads CASSRGQGGTDTQYF. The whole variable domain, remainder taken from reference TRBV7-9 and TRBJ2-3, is DTGVSQNPRHKITKRGQNVTFRCDPISEHNRLYWYRQTLGQGPEFLTYFQNEAQLEKSRLLSDRFSAERPKGSFSTLEIQRTEQGDSAMYLCASSRGQGGTDTQYFGPGTRLTVL.